The 27 T cell receptor beta chains given below trace back to one sample, sequenced in a study of blood T cell repertoires in COVID-19. TCRdb keeps only in-frame clones here, not all; method: immunoSEQ multiplex PCR. The sample lists 55,000 to 80,000 clones, roughly nine tenths occurring once. The source material was peripheral blood. These receptor sequences come from a man aged 50-60 years with acute or convalescent COVID-19.

The chain joins TRBV16 to TRBJ1-1; D is perhaps TRBD1 (6 bases). The V gene's germline CDR1 is KGHSY and CDR2 FQNENV. Trimming pared 7 bases from V and 1 base from J, leaving 16 bases between. CDR3 length: 15 residues. CDR3 DNA sequence: TGTGCCAGCACCGGAGTCACAGGGCAGAACACTGAAGCTTTCTTT. It yields the protein CASTGVTGQNTEAFF.

The rearrangement uses TRBV7-9 and TRBJ2-6; TRBD1 aligns across 9 bases. Germline loops: CDR1 SEHNR, CDR2 FQNEAQ (reference sequence). Trimming took 6 bases from V and 1 from J; bases not matched to a gene: 7. The CDR3 totals 17 residues. CDR3 in amino acids: CASRHTGGASGANVLTF. As DNA, the CDR3 is TGTGCCAGCAGACATACAGGGGGCGCTTCTGGGGCCAACGTCCTGACTTTC.

The chain couples TRBV24-1 to TRBJ1-6; possibly TRBD1 for D (6 bases). The V gene's germline CDR1 is KGHDR and CDR2 SFDVKD. Trimming removed 4 bases from V and 7 bases from J, with 13 bases in between. The CDR3 is 15 residues long. CDR3 region: CATSDGQGLNSPLHF. The CDR3 DNA reads as TGTGCCACCAGTGACGGGCAGGGGCTGAATTCACCCCTCCACTTT.

The chain joins TRBV4-3 to TRBJ1-4; D remains ambiguous. The CDR3 length is 15 residues. CDR1 and CDR2 (germline): LGHNA, YSLEER. The V and J ends lost 0 bases and 7 bases respectively, with 12 bases between them. In nucleotides, the CDR3 is TGCGCCAGCAGCCAAGATCCGGGAGCTGTTGAAAAACTGTTTTTT. It specifies CASSQDPGAVEKLFF.

The J gene is TRBJ1-4, the V gene TRBV5-1, with 7 nucleotides matching TRBD1. Germline lookup yields CDR1 SGHRS and CDR2 YFSETQ. The V gene end was trimmed by 3 bases and the J gene end by 4 bases; junction bases not matched to a gene: 6. The CDR3 extends over 15 amino acids. CDR3 sequence (DNA): TGCGCCAGCAGCTCCACCGGGACAGTTAATGAAAAACTGTTTTTT. It translates to CASSSTGTVNEKLFF.

This clone showed up just once. This chain connects TRBV10-1 to TRBJ2-1; 16 bases map to TRBD2. CDR1 and CDR2 (germline): WNHNN, SYGVQD (reference sequence). This CDR3 has 19 amino acids. V shed 0 bases, J shed 5 bases, and the junction held 7 bases outside the gene matches. CDR3 nucleotide sequence: TGCGCCAGCAGTGAGTCGATAGGGACTAGCGGGAGGGCCCACAATGAGCAGTTCTTC. Amino acids: CASSESIGTSGRAHNEQFF.

This clone came up once. This sequence joins TRBV10-2 and TRBJ1-1, with TRBD1 as a possible D gene (5 bases). V lost 6 bases, J lost 6 bases, and 20 bases lay in between. CDR3 length: 15 amino acids. Germline V lookup: CDR1 WSHSY, CDR2 SAAADI. In nucleotides, the CDR3 is TGCGCCAGCAGAATCCCGGGGGGGTTGGGGGCTGAAGCTTTCTTT. Its translation is CASRIPGGLGAEAFF.

This clone was seen just once. The chain uses TRBV28 and TRBJ1-3, with no clear D. The germline CDR1 and CDR2 sequences are MDHEN and SYDVKM. Trimming shortened V by 4 bases and J by 2 bases, and 6 bases separated the two germline ends. The CDR3 covers 13 residues. In DNA, the CDR3 is TGTGCCAGCAGTTCAACTCCTGGAAACACCATATATTTT. This encodes CASSSTPGNTIYF.

The chain has TRBV27 and TRBJ1-6, with unresolved D. Germline-derived CDR1 and CDR2 are MNHEY and SMNVEV (reference sequence). The CDR3 length is 14 residues. The V gene lost 3 bases and the J gene lost 5 bases, with 8 bases spanning the gap. The CDR3 DNA follows: TGTGCCAGCAGTTTTTGGGGAGATAATTCACCCCTCCACTTT. Its translation is CASSFWGDNSPLHF.

V usage is TRBV9 and J usage is TRBJ2-3; D remains unclear. V shed 0 bases and J shed 3 bases, with 14 bases lying between them. The length of the CDR3 is 16 residues. CDR1 and CDR2 (germline): SGDLS, YYNGEE. The CDR3 reads CASSVAGAKITDTQYF. CDR3 in DNA: TGTGCCAGCAGCGTAGCCGGAGCCAAGATTACAGATACGCAGTATTTT.

The chain joins TRBV5-1 to TRBJ1-4, with 9 bases identical to TRBD1. CDR1 SGHRS and CDR2 YFSETQ come from the germline V gene. V lost 3 bases to trimming and J lost 7 bases; unmatched junction nucleotides: 13. The CDR3 has 17 amino acids. DNA for the CDR3: TGCGCCAGCAGCTCGGACAGGGGAAGTTCGGGGGGTGAAAAACTGTTTTTT. Its protein is CASSSDRGSSGGEKLFF.

This chain uses TRBV6-2 or TRBV6-3 with TRBJ2-5; 7 bases align to TRBD1. J lost 3 bases, V lost 5 bases, and 3 bases had no gene match. Germline V gene data show CDR1 as MNHEY and CDR2 as SVGEGT. This CDR3 has 13 residues. The CDR3 is CASSVDREETQYF. CDR3 nucleotides: TGTGCCAGCAGTGTTGACAGGGAAGAGACCCAGTACTTC.

The CDR3 DNA reads TGCGCCAGTACAGGGGGCGCGGGGGCCAACGTCCTGACTTTC. This sequence encodes CASTGGAGANVLTF. The rearrangement joins TRBV5-1 to TRBJ2-6; 9 positions match TRBD1. V lost 8 bases to trimming and J lost 4 bases; unmatched junction nucleotides: 4. The CDR3 is 14 amino acids. Germline V gene sequence: CDR1 SGHRS, CDR2 YFSETQ.

This clone was counted once. The chain combines TRBV6-2 or TRBV6-3 with TRBJ2-2; no reliable D call. The CDR3 sequence is 15 residues long. Germline V gene data show CDR1 as MNHEY and CDR2 as SVGEGT. Trimming cost V 5 bases and J 1 base, with 11 bases left between them. The CDR3 coding sequence is TGTGCCAGCAGTGCGGTGCCAGTGAACACCGGGGAGCTGTTTTTT. Translating it yields CASSAVPVNTGELFF.

The chain joins TRBV5-5 to TRBJ1-2, with 11 bases aligning to TRBD1. Germline V gene sequence: CDR1 SGHKS, CDR2 YYEKEE (reference sequence). The CDR3 has 16 amino acids. The ends lost 1 base at V and 1 base at J; junction bases unmatched: 3. The CDR3 region is CASSLWGQGVNYGYTF. The CDR3 DNA sequence: TGTGCCAGCAGCTTGTGGGGACAGGGGGTTAACTATGGCTACACCTTC.

This clone was counted between two and nine times. The rearrangement joins TRBV3-1 (or the pseudogene TRBV3-2) to TRBJ1-2, with D possibly matching TRBD1 (6 bases). The CDR3 length is 15 residues. Germline CDR1 reads LGHDT; CDR2 reads YNNKEL (reference sequence). The V gene lost 2 bases and the J gene lost 6 bases, with 16 bases spanning the gap. Here the CDR3 DNA reads TGTGCCAGCAGCCAAAATCAGGGGACCGTCCATGGCTACACCTTC. Amino acid sequence: CASSQNQGTVHGYTF.

Only one count was recorded for this clone. The genes are TRBV24-1 and TRBJ2-3, with 7 positions matching TRBD2. There are 17 residues in the CDR3. After removal of 3 bases from V and 3 bases from J, the junction contained 11 bases not matched to a gene. Germline V gives CDR1 KGHDR, CDR2 SFDVKD. CDR3 coding DNA: TGTGCCACCAGTGATCTACGAGTGGGGAGGGGAACAGATACGCAGTATTTT. Translating it yields CATSDLRVGRGTDTQYF.

The V gene is TRBV6-2 or TRBV6-3, the J gene TRBJ2-2; 10 bases match TRBD2. Germline V CDR1 and CDR2: MNHEY, SVGEGT. CDR3 length: 14 amino acids. The V segment lost 5 bases and the J segment 7 bases; nucleotides outside the gene matches: 4. The CDR3 region is CASSQWTSGGELFF. As DNA, the CDR3 is TGTGCCAGCAGTCAATGGACTAGCGGCGGGGAGCTGTTTTTT.

The chain joins TRBV11-2 to TRBJ1-2; D may be TRBD1 (5 bases). V was shortened by 2 bases and J by 8 bases, with 15 bases between the two germline ends. Germline loops: CDR1 SGHAT, CDR2 FQNNGV. The CDR3 has 14 residues. This CDR3 is CASSLPGAGWGYTF. The CDR3 DNA sequence: TGTGCCAGCAGCTTACCTGGGGCCGGTTGGGGCTACACCTTC.

The V gene is TRBV5-1, the J gene TRBJ1-6, with 8 bases matching TRBD1. Germline V gene lookup returns CDR1 SGHRS and CDR2 YFSETQ. The CDR3 sequence is 14 residues long. Trimming at V came to 4 bases and at J to 10 bases, leaving 7 bases not matched to a gene. The DNA of the CDR3 is TGCGCCAGCAGCCCCGGACAGGGCGGCTCACCCCTCCACTTT. Translation gives CASSPGQGGSPLHF.

This chain links TRBV18 with TRBJ2-3; 9 nucleotides align to TRBD2. The junction had 8 bases not matched to a gene; V was cut back by 6 bases and J by 1 base. This CDR3 contains 16 residues. Germline V gene data show CDR1 as KGHSH and CDR2 as LQKENI. The CDR3 sequence: CASSQNSGSGTDTQYF. Written as DNA, the CDR3 is TGTGCCAGCTCTCAGAATAGCGGGAGCGGCACAGATACGCAGTATTTT.

This clone was observed a handful of times. The J gene is TRBJ2-3, the V gene TRBV21-1; the table's D call of TRBD2 was not tested on the DNA. TRBV21-1 is a pseudogene locus. The CDR3 contains 16 residues. CDR3 amino acids: CASSKDSGGSTDTQYF. The CDR3, as DNA: TGTGCCAGCAGCAAAGATTCGGGGGGAAGCACAGATACGCAGTATTTT.

This chain joins TRBV12-5 and TRBJ2-1; D is perhaps TRBD2 (6 bases). V was cut by 6 bases and J by 16 bases, with 19 bases left in between. The CDR3 has 12 amino acids. Germline CDR1 reads LGHNT; CDR2 reads FRNRAP. CDR3 amino acids: CASGPTRSMYFF. In DNA, the CDR3 is TGTGCTAGTGGCCCGACTAGGTCTATGTATTTCTTC.

This clone has a single count. The rearrangement uses TRBV28 and TRBJ2-7, with D perhaps matching TRBD1 (6 bases). CDR1 and CDR2 (germline): MDHEN, SYDVKM. The CDR3 totals 13 residues. Trimming cost V 6 bases and J 0 bases, with 9 bases left between them. The CDR3 sequence is CASRVDSSYEQYF. In nucleotides, the CDR3 is TGTGCCAGCAGGGTGGACAGCTCCTACGAGCAGTACTTC. Together with reference TRBV28 and TRBJ2-7, the CDR3 gives the full variable domain: DVKVTQSSRYLVKRTGEKVFLECVQDMDHENMFWYRQDPGLGLRLIYFSYDVKMKEKGDIPEGYSVSREKKERFSLILESASTNQTSMYLCASRVDSSYEQYFGPGTRLTVT.

The chain is built from TRBV5-6 and TRBJ1-1; D is unresolved. This CDR3 is 14 amino acids long. The V end lost 3 bases, the J end lost 2 bases, and 11 bases lay between the germline ends. Germline V lookup: CDR1 SGHDT, CDR2 YYEEEE. The DNA of the CDR3 is TGTGCCAGCAGCTCTGCGGGTGGTAACACTGAAGCTTTCTTT. It yields the protein CASSSAGGNTEAFF.

The chain links TRBV5-1 to TRBJ1-1; TRBD1 matches 11 bases. Germline assignment: CDR1 SGHRS and CDR2 YFSETQ. The CDR3 totals 17 residues. V lost 1 base, J lost 4 bases, and 9 bases stayed unmatched. CDR3 residues: CASSLTTPGTGGTEAFF. The CDR3 DNA sequence: TGCGCCAGCAGCTTGACCACCCCCGGGACAGGGGGCACTGAAGCTTTCTTT.

V is TRBV10-3 and J is TRBJ1-1; D unresolved. V shed 5 bases and J shed 1 base, with 11 bases lying between them. The CDR3 consists of 14 residues. CDR1 and CDR2 (germline): ENHRY, SYGVKD. The CDR3 protein is CAISPNTRNTEAFF. In DNA form, the CDR3 reads TGTGCCATCAGTCCCAACACACGGAACACTGAAGCTTTCTTT.